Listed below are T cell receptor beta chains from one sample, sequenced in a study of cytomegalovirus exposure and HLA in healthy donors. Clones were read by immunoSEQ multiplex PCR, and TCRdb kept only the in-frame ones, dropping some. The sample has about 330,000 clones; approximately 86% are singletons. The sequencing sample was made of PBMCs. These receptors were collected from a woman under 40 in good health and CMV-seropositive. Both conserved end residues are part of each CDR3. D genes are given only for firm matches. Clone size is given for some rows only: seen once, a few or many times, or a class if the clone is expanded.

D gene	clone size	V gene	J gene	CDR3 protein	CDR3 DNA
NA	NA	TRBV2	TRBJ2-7	CASSSDQTYEQYF	TGTGCCAGCAGTTCTGATCAAACCTACGAGCAGTACTTC
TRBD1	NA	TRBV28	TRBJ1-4	CASRVPGQLNEKLFF	TGTGCCAGCAGGGTGCCGGGACAGCTAAATGAAAAACTGTTTTTT
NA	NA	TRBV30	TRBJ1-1	CACSSPRRVNTEAFF	TGTGCCTGTTCCTCCCCCCGCAGGGTGAACACTGAAGCTTTCTTT
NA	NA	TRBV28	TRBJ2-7	CASSFSNEQYF	TGTGCCAGCAGTTTCAGCAACGAGCAGTACTTC
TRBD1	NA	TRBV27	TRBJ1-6	CASSLSMGQGLLSPLHF	TGTGCCAGCAGTTTATCCATGGGACAGGGTCTTCTTTCACCCCTCCACTTT
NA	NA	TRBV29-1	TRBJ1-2	CSVESRDGYGYTF	TGCAGCGTTGAGTCCCGGGACGGCTATGGCTACACCTTC
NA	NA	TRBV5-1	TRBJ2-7	CASSLGEGGYEQYF	TGCGCCAGCAGCCTGGGTGAGGGTGGTTACGAGCAGTACTTC
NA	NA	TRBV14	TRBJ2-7	CASSQDWAGDYEQYF	TGTGCCAGCAGCCAAGATTGGGCAGGAGACTACGAGCAGTACTTC
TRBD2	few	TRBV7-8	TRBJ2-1	CASSATSGRGGYNEQFF	TGTGCCAGCAGCGCAACTAGCGGGAGGGGGGGCTACAATGAGCAGTTCTTC
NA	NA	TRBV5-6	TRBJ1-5	CASSRGKPQHF	TGTGCCAGCAGTCGAGGTAAACCCCAGCATTTT
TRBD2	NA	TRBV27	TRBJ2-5	CASSFGLAGVETQYF	TGTGCCAGCAGTTTTGGGCTAGCGGGAGTAGAGACCCAGTACTTC
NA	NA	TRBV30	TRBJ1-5	CAWSGGSNQPQHF	TGTGCCTGGAGCGGGGGGAGCAATCAGCCCCAGCATTTT
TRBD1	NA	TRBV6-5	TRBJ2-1	CASSFTGTGDNEQFF	TGTGCCAGCAGTTTTACCGGGACAGGGGACAATGAGCAGTTCTTC
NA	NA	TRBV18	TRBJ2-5	CATSGEETQYF	TGTGCAACCTCCGGCGAAGAGACCCAGTACTTC
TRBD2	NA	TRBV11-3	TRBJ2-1	CASSAGTRIYNEQFF	TGTGCCAGCAGCGCCGGGACTAGGATATACAATGAGCAGTTCTTC
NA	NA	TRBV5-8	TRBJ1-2	CATGLVYGYTF	TGTGCCACAGGGTTGGTCTATGGCTACACCTTC
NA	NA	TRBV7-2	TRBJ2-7	CASSLIASYEQYF	TGTGCCAGCAGCTTAATCGCGAGCTACGAGCAGTACTTC
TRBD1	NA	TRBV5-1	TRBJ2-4	CASSAGQGINIQYF	TGCGCCAGCAGCGCGGGACAGGGGATAAACATTCAGTACTTC
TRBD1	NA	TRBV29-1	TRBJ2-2	CSVDGTGVPTRTGELFF	TGCAGCGTTGACGGGACAGGAGTCCCCACGAGGACCGGGGAGCTGTTTTTT
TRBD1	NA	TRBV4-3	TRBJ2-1	CASSQGTGGYNEQFF	TGCGCCAGCAGCCAGGGGACAGGGGGGTATAATGAGCAGTTCTTC
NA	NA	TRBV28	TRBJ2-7	CASSTRTVSYEQYF	TGTGCCAGCAGTACCCGGACAGTCTCCTACGAGCAGTACTTC
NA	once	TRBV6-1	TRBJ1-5	CASNAGVFANQPQHF	TGTGCCAGCAATGCTGGGGTATTCGCGAATCAGCCCCAGCATTTT
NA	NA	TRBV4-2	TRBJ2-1	CASSQDRQRSSYNEQFF	TGTGCCAGCAGCCAAGATCGGCAGCGGAGCTCCTACAATGAGCAGTTCTTC
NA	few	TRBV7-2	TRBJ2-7	CASSPGTGSYEQYF	TGTGCCAGCAGCCCCGGGACTGGAAGCTACGAGCAGTACTTC
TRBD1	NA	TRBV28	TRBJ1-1	CASSWVQGGAEAFF	TGTGCCAGCAGTTGGGTTCAGGGGGGAGCTGAAGCTTTCTTT
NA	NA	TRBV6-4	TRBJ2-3	CASSDGDSTDTQYF	TGTGCCAGCAGTGACGGGGACAGCACAGATACGCAGTATTTT
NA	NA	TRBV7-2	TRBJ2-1	CASSLGQYNEQFF	TGTGCCAGCAGCTTAGGTCAGTACAATGAGCAGTTCTTC
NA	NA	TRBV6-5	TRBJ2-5	CASSRDGQETQYF	TGTGCCAGCAGTCGGGACGGCCAAGAGACCCAGTACTTC
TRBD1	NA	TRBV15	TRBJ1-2	CATSGGDRAGYGYTF	TGTGCCACCAGCGGGGGGGACAGGGCCGGCTATGGCTACACCTTC
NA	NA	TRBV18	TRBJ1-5	CASSPDSGTQPQHF	TGTGCCAGCTCACCCGACAGTGGCACTCAGCCCCAGCATTTT
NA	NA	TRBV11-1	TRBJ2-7	CASSSGSYEQYF	TGTGCCAGCAGCTCAGGGTCCTACGAGCAGTACTTC
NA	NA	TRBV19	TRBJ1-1	CASSKVLRGWGHTEAFF	TGTGCCAGTAGTAAGGTCTTGAGGGGTTGGGGACACACTGAAGCTTTCTTT
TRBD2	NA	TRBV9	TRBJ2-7	CASSVVAGGYEQYF	TGTGCCAGCAGCGTTGTAGCGGGGGGCTACGAGCAGTACTTC
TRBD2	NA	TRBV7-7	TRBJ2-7	CASSLSSGYEQYF	TGTGCCAGCAGCTTAAGTAGCGGGTACGAGCAGTACTTC
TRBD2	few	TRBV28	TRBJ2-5	CASSPQLAGETQYF	TGTGCCAGCAGTCCACAACTAGCGGGAGAGACCCAGTACTTC
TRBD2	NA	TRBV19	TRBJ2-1	CASSASSGTDYNEQFF	TGTGCCAGTAGTGCCTCTAGCGGGACTGACTACAATGAGCAGTTCTTC
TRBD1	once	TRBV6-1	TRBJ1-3	CASRGQGVSGNTIYF	TGTGCCAGCAGGGGACAGGGGGTCTCTGGAAACACCATATATTTT
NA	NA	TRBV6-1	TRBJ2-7	CASTKRGSWEQYF	TGTGCCAGCACCAAACGGGGGAGTTGGGAGCAGTACTTC
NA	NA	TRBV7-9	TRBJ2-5	CASSLASYQETQYF	TGTGCCAGCAGCTTGGCGTCTTACCAAGAGACCCAGTACTTC
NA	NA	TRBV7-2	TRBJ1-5	CASSLDSSNQPQHF	TGTGCCAGCAGCCTAGACTCTAGCAATCAGCCCCAGCATTTT
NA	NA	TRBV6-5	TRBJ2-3	CASSYSLDSTDTQYF	TGTGCCAGCAGTTACTCGCTGGACAGCACAGATACGCAGTATTTT
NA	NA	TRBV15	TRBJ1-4	CATSRAPARDEKLFF	TGTGCCACCAGCAGGGCCCCGGCGAGGGACGAAAAACTGTTTTTT
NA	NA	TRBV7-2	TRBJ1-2	CASSLEISIYGYTF	TGTGCCAGCAGCTTAGAGATCAGTATCTATGGCTACACCTTC
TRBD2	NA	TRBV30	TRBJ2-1	CAWSRGLAGGTCEQFF	TGTGCCTGGAGTAGGGGACTAGCGGGGGGTACTTGTGAGCAGTTCTTC
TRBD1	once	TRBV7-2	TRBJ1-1	CASSLAPPGQGTEAFF	TGTGCCAGCAGCTTAGCCCCCCCGGGACAGGGAACTGAAGCTTTCTTT
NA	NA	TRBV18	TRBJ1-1	CASSPDPPEAFF	TGTGCCAGCTCTCCTGATCCCCCAGAAGCTTTCTTT
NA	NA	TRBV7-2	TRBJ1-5	CASSLESTVGQPQHF	TGTGCCAGCAGCTTAGAATCTACAGTCGGTCAGCCCCAGCATTTT
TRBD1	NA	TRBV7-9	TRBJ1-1	CASSPRDRVTNTEAFF	TGTGCCAGCAGCCCTAGGGACAGGGTAACGAACACTGAAGCTTTCTTT
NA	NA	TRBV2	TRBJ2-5	CASRQETQYF	TGTGCCAGCAGGCAAGAGACCCAGTACTTC
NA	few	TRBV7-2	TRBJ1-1	CASSRDTNTEAFF	TGTGCCAGCAGCCGTGACACAAACACTGAAGCTTTCTTT
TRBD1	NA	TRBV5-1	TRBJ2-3	CASSLGDRVRTDTQYF	TGCGCCAGCAGCTTGGGGGACAGGGTTCGCACAGATACGCAGTATTTT
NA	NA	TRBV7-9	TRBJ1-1	CASSLSNTEAFF	TGTGCCAGCAGCTTAAGCAACACTGAAGCTTTCTTT